This T cell receptor (beta chain) is from a study of shared clonotypes between healthy human individuals. In the study overall: Aged 18 to 49, the donors were a couple of women and three men.

Some clones are missing from TCRdb's copy, which holds only in-frame ones; the method was immunoSEQ multiplex PCR. Among roughly 1.5 million clones listed, nearly 99% were seen once. In the case of this clone: Its target is unknown.

Germline values: CDR1 SGHNT, CDR2 YYREEE (reference sequence). The CDR3 runs to 13 residues. Trimming removed 2 bases from V and 8 bases from J; junction bases left unmatched: 4. General observations from the study: When naive CD4 clonotypes were compared across four donors, about 5% were shared. Larger estimated richness was generally recorded for naive subsets relative to memory subsets.

Sequencing input: naive CD4+ T cells sorted from blood. Subset denoted: CD45RA+ positively selected. V and J are TRBV5-4 and TRBJ2-1; TRBD2 matches 7 bases. The receptor's source is a man aged 30 to 45 in good health. The CDR3 sequence is CASSFGLGDEQFF. The CDR3, as DNA: TGTGCCAGCAGCTTCGGACTAGGCGATGAGCAGTTCTTC.